Described below is a single T cell receptor beta chain sequence and its context. Its cognate antigen is unknown. The source of the sample is a study of T cell responses to AZD1222 COVID-19 vaccine. Overall study results and limits: Sampled repertoires all dated from after the peak T cell response.

The assay was immunoSEQ multiplex PCR, and TCRdb's table has in-frame clones only and misses some. Here the sample spans fewer than 150,000 clones, over 90% being singletons. Deletions cut 2 bases from V and 7 bases from J, with 16 bases between. CDR3 length equals 15 residues. Per germline, CDR1 MNHEY and CDR2 SVGAGI. Source: peripheral blood, taken on day 0 of AZD1222 vaccination. The chain combines TRBV6-5 with TRBJ2-3; the D call may be TRBD1 or TRBD2 (6 bases each). The origin of this receptor is an adult in good health. CDR3 sequence: CASSYGRTVPHTQYF. DNA of the CDR3: TGTGCCAGCAGTTACGGGAGGACAGTTCCCCATACGCAGTATTTT.